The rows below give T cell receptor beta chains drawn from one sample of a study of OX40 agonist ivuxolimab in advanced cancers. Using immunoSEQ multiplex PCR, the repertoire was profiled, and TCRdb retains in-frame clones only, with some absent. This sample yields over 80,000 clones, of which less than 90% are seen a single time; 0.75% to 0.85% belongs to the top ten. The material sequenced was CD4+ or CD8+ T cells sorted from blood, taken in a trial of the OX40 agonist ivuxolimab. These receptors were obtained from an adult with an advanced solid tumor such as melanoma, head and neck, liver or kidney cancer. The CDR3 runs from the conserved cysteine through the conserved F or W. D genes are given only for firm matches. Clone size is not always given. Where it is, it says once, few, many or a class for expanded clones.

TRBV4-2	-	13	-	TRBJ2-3	CASSSRDSDTQYF	TGTGCCAGCAGCTCACGGGACTCCGATACGCAGTATTTT
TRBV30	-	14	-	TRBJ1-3	CAWSVQSGGNTIYF	TGTGCCTGGAGTGTTCAGAGCGGTGGAAACACCATATATTTT
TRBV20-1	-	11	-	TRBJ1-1	CSAKGGPEAFF	TGCAGTGCTAAGGGGGGGCCTGAAGCTTTCTTT
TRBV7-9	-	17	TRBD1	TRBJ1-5	CASSPNEGQGYNQPQHF	TGTGCCAGCAGCCCGAACGAAGGACAGGGCTACAATCAGCCCCAGCATTTT
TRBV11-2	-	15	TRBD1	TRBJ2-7	CASSEGTGHLYEQYF	TGTGCCAGCAGCGAAGGGACAGGGCACCTCTACGAGCAGTACTTC
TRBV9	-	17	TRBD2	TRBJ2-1	CASSVIGTSGERGEQFF	TGTGCCAGCAGCGTAATCGGGACTAGCGGGGAGAGGGGTGAGCAGTTCTTC
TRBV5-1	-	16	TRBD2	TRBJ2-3	CASSPGAGGATDTQYF	TGCGCCAGCAGCCCAGGGGCCGGGGGGGCGACAGATACGCAGTATTTT
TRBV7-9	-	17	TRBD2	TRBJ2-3	CASSLEGGAGGAPTQYF	TGTGCCAGCAGCTTAGAAGGTGGGGCGGGGGGCGCTCCTACGCAGTATTTT
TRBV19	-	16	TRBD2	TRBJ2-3	CASKSILAGTTDTQYF	TGTGCCAGTAAAAGCATCCTAGCGGGGACAACAGATACGCAGTATTTT
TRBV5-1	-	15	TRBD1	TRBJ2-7	CASSLEPDREGEQYF	TGCGCCAGCAGCCTGGAACCGGACAGGGAAGGCGAGCAGTACTTC
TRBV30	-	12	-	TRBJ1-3	CAWALTGNTIYF	TGTGCCTGGGCCCTGACAGGAAACACCATATATTTT
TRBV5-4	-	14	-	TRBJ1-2	CASSLAGGNYGYTF	TGTGCCAGCAGCTTGGCCGGAGGGAACTATGGCTACACCTTC
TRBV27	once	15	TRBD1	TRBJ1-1	CASSFSGTVNTEAFF	TGTGCCAGCAGTTTTTCCGGGACAGTAAACACTGAAGCTTTCTTT
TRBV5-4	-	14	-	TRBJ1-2	CASSPRGEEPYYTF	TGTGCCAGCAGCCCCCGGGGCGAGGAGCCGTACTACACCTTC
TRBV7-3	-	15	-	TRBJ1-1	CASSSRGIGATEAFF	TGTGCCAGCAGCTCCCGGGGAATAGGGGCCACTGAAGCTTTCTTT
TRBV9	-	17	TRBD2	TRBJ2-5	CASSATLGAGAKETQYF	TGTGCCAGCAGCGCCACCTTGGGAGCGGGGGCTAAAGAGACCCAGTACTTC
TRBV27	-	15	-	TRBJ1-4	CASSSPGGYPEKLFF	TGTGCCAGCAGTTCCCCTGGGGGGTATCCTGAAAAACTGTTTTTT
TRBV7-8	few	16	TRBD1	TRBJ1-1	CASALGTGGMNTEAFF	TGTGCCAGCGCTCTTGGGACAGGGGGCATGAACACTGAAGCTTTCTTT
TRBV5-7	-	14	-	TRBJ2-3	CASSLSQGPDTQYF	TGTGCCAGCAGCTTGTCGCAGGGTCCAGATACGCAGTATTTT
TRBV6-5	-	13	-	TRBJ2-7	CASRDLNSYEQYF	TGTGCCAGCAGAGACCTCAACTCCTACGAGCAGTACTTC
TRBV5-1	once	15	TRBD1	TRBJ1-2	CASSSGQGVVYGYTF	TGCGCCAGCAGCTCCGGACAGGGGGTCGTCTATGGCTACACCTTC
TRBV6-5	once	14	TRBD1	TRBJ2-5	CASSVTGGRETQYF	TGTGCCAGCAGCGTTACAGGGGGTAGGGAGACCCAGTACTTC
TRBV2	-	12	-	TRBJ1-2	CASSESPYGYTF	TGTGCCAGCAGTGAAAGCCCCTATGGCTACACCTTC
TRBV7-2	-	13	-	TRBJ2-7	CASSLGTGREQYF	TGTGCCAGCAGCTTAGGAACAGGTCGCGAGCAGTACTTC
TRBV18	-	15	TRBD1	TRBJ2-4	CASSSSTGRENIQYF	TGTGCCAGCTCATCTTCGACAGGGCGCGAAAACATTCAGTACTTC
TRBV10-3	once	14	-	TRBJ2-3	CAISGGTQTDTQYF	TGTGCCATCAGTGGAGGGACGCAGACAGATACGCAGTATTTT
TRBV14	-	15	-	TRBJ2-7	CASSQPQGRANEQYF	TGTGCCAGCAGCCAGCCCCAGGGGCGCGCGAACGAGCAGTACTTC
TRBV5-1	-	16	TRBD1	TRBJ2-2	CASSTDRGRISGELFF	TGCGCCAGCAGCACCGACAGGGGGCGCATTAGCGGGGAGCTGTTTTTT
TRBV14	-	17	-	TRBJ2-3	CASSQDWVRGRRDTQYF	TGTGCCAGCAGCCAAGATTGGGTCCGGGGGCGAAGAGATACGCAGTATTTT
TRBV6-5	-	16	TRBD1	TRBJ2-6	CASSYIRGLGANVLTF	TGTGCCAGCAGTTATATCAGGGGGCTTGGGGCCAACGTCCTGACTTTC
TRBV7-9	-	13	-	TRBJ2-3	CASGLEGLDTQYF	TGTGCCAGCGGGCTTGAGGGTCTGGATACGCAGTATTTT
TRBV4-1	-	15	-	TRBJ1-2	CASSQDPGGRYGYTF	TGCGCCAGCAGCCAAGATCCCGGGGGCCGCTATGGCTACACCTTC
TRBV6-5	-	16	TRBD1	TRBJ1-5	CASSSGQGSPNQPQHF	TGTGCCAGCAGTTCGGGACAGGGGAGCCCGAATCAGCCCCAGCATTTT
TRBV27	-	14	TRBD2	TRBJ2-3	CASSYSGGADTQYF	TGTGCCAGCAGTTATAGCGGGGGAGCAGATACGCAGTATTTT
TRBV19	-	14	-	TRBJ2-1	CASSWAGNYNEQFF	TGTGCCAGTAGCTGGGCAGGGAATTACAATGAGCAGTTCTTC
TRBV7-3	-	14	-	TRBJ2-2	CASSPGQNTGELFF	TGTGCCAGCAGCCCCGGACAAAACACCGGGGAGCTGTTTTTT
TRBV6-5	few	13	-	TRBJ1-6	CASSYRGGSPLHF	TGTGCCAGCAGTTACAGAGGGGGATCACCCCTCCACTTT
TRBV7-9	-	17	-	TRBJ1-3	CASSFPQEGYSGNTIYF	TGTGCCAGCAGCTTTCCCCAGGAGGGTTACTCTGGAAACACCATATATTTT
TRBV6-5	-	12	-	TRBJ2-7	CASSPGLYEQYF	TGTGCCAGTTCCCCTGGGTTATACGAGCAGTACTTC
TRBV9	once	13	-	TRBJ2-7	CASSVGTTHEQYF	TGTGCCAGCAGCGTAGGGACAACACACGAGCAGTACTTC
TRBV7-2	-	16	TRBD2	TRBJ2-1	CASSPTTSGGYNEQFF	TGTGCCAGCAGTCCTACGACTAGCGGGGGTTACAATGAGCAGTTCTTC
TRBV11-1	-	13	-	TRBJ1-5	CASSLDDNQPQHF	TGTGCCAGCAGCCTCGACGACAATCAGCCCCAGCATTTT
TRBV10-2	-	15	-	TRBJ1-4	CASSEPALGHEKLFF	TGCGCCAGCAGTGAGCCCGCGTTGGGGCATGAAAAACTGTTTTTT
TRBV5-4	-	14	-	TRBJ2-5	CASSLAGSQETQYF	TGTGCCAGCAGCTTGGCAGGGTCCCAAGAGACCCAGTACTTC
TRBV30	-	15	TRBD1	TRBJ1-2	CAWSGLTGGLDGYTF	TGTGCCTGGAGCGGGCTCACAGGGGGTTTGGATGGCTACACCTTC
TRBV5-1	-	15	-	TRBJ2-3	CASSSAGQPPDTQYF	TGCGCCAGCAGCTCCGCGGGCCAGCCACCGGATACGCAGTATTTT
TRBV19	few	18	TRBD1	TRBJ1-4	CASSTTLLQGGFREKLFF	TGTGCCAGTAGTACGACCCTCTTACAGGGGGGGTTTAGAGAAAAACTGTTTTTT
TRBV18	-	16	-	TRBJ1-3	CASSPRQQLGGNTIYF	TGTGCCAGCTCACCACGACAGCAACTGGGGGGAAACACCATATATTTT